A single sample is the source of the 26 T cell receptor beta chains below, sequenced in a study of blood T cells in healthy people across ages. Primers used in a second PCR of roughly 7 to 11 cycles were a sample-barcoded 5' primer and a J-beta primer mix. TCRdb analysed the 5' RACE reads with MiXCR anew, one entry per CDR3 protein. The sample has hundreds of thousands of distinct CDR3 sequences, approximately 49% seen once; the top ten hold about a third. Sequencing used blood. The receptor set was obtained from a woman in her fifties or sixties in good health.

The chain employs TRBV6-6 and TRBJ2-7; tentative D call: TRBD2 (6 bases). The J call could be wrong; TRBJ2-5 is a better fit for the DNA end. CDR3 length: 15 amino acids. Germline values: CDR1 MNHNY, CDR2 SVGAGI (reference sequence). The CDR3 DNA is TGTGCCAGCAGTTACGGGCTAGCGAGTGGAGAGACCCAGTACTTC. Its translation: CASSYGLASGETQYF.

The chain combines TRBV4-2 with TRBJ2-3, with TRBD2 matching 10 bases. The J segment lost 5 bases and the V segment lost 4 bases, leaving 9 bases of the junction unmatched. The CDR3 sequence is 16 residues long. The germline V gene encodes CDR1 LGHNA and CDR2 YNFKEQ. The CDR3 region is CASSPPLAGAEDTQYF. The DNA for the CDR3 is TGTGCCAGCAGCCCACCCCTAGCGGGAGCTGAAGATACGCAGTATTTT.

This sequence joins TRBV5-6 and TRBJ1-1, with 9 bases identical to TRBD1. V gave up 4 bases and J gave up 5 bases; unmatched junction bases: 9. The CDR3 has 15 residues. From germline, CDR1 is SGHDT and CDR2 YYEEEE. The CDR3 is CASSRDRVKRTEAFF. The CDR3 DNA follows: TGTGCCAGCAGCCGGGACAGGGTCAAGAGGACTGAAGCTTTCTTT.

This clonotype was counted only a few times. The chain has TRBV20-1 and TRBJ2-3, with a tentative D call TRBD1 (5 bases). The CDR3 sequence is 14 residues long. V lost 1 base to trimming and J lost 1 base, with 9 bases between them. The germline CDR1 and CDR2 sequences are DFQATT and SNEGSKA (reference sequence). The CDR3 region is CSARVGARTDTQYF. CDR3 DNA sequence: TGCAGTGCTAGAGTAGGGGCTCGCACAGATACGCAGTATTTT.

This clonotype was seen only a few times. This chain joins TRBV20-1 and TRBJ2-4; 7 bases are a match to TRBD2. Trimming removed 0 bases from V and 4 bases from J; junction bases left unmatched: 9. The CDR3 runs 16 residues. Germline CDR1 is DFQATT and CDR2 is SNEGSKA (reference sequence). DNA of the CDR3: TGCAGTGCTAGAGATGGGGCGGGAGAAGCGAAAAACATTCAGTACTTC. It codes for CSARDGAGEAKNIQYF.

The rearrangement uses TRBV20-1 and TRBJ2-7, with a weak D call TRBD2 (6 bases). The germline V gene encodes CDR1 DFQATT and CDR2 SNEGSKA (reference sequence). The CDR3 sequence is 12 residues long. The V end was cut by 7 bases, the J end by 2 bases, with 12 bases between. Written as DNA, the CDR3 is TGCAGTGGTCGGCGGGACCCCTACGAGCAGTACTTC. This gives the protein CSGRRDPYEQYF.

This chain uses TRBV4-3 with TRBJ2-2, with D unresolved. Germline V lookup: CDR1 LGHNA, CDR2 YSLEER. The V end lost 0 bases, the J end lost 7 bases, and 12 bases lay between the germline ends. The CDR3 spans 15 residues. CDR3 loop: CASSQEGRWSGELFF. In DNA form, the CDR3 reads TGCGCCAGCAGCCAAGAGGGCCGGTGGAGCGGGGAGCTGTTTTTT.

Here the CDR3 DNA reads TGTGCCAGCAGCTTATCACTAGAAGGGTTCTTC. Translating it yields CASSLSLEGFF. The V and J genes are TRBV7-2 and TRBJ2-1; possible D gene TRBD2, 5 bases. The V gene lost 2 bases and the J gene lost 15 bases, with 11 bases spanning the gap. The CDR3 is made up of 11 amino acids. Looked up from germline, CDR1 is SGHTA and CDR2 is FQGNSA.

Details on this clonotype: A much larger clone differs from this one at a single base, so this may be a read error. V usage is TRBV18 and J usage is TRBJ2-1; D is unclear. The J call may be mistaken, given a closer DNA end match to TRBJ2-7. Germline V gives CDR1 KGHSH, CDR2 LQKENI. CDR3 length: 12 amino acids. This CDR3 is CASSPTYNEQYF. The CDR3 DNA reads TGTGCCAGCTCACCCACCTACAATGAGCAGTACTTC.

The chain uses TRBV7-8 and TRBJ2-2; D uncertain. The CDR3 consists of 13 residues. V was pared by 4 bases and J by 2 bases, with 5 bases between. Germline loops: CDR1 SGHVS, CDR2 FQNEAQ. In nucleotides, the CDR3 is TGTGCCAGCAGCTCTACTAACACCGGGGAGCTGTTTTTT. Translated: CASSSTNTGELFF.

The chain joins TRBV14 to TRBJ1-1; TRBD1 matches 7 bases. V was pared by 3 bases and J by 6 bases, with 16 bases of the junction left unmatched. This CDR3 region has 17 residues. Germline V CDR1 and CDR2: SGHDN, FVKESK. CDR3 sequence: CASSHLLQSGGGAEAFF. The CDR3 nucleotides read TGTGCCAGCAGCCATTTACTGCAATCAGGGGGTGGTGCTGAAGCTTTCTTT.

V and J are TRBV10-3 and TRBJ2-4; D is ambiguous. Per germline, CDR1 ENHRY and CDR2 SYGVKD. This CDR3 spans 15 amino acids. V shed 0 bases and J shed 8 bases, with 14 bases lying between them. The CDR3 nucleotides read TGTGCCATCAGTGAGTCAAACAGTGGCAGGCACATTCAGTACTTC. It yields the protein CAISESNSGRHIQYF.

The DNA for the CDR3 is TGCGCCAGCAGCCCTGACAGGTTTAAGAATGAAAAACTGTTTTTT. Translating gives CASSPDRFKNEKLFF. The chain employs TRBV4-3 and TRBJ1-4; a possible D gene is TRBD1 (6 bases). Germline CDR1 LGHNA, CDR2 YSLEER. Deletions cut 4 bases from V and 5 bases from J, with 14 bases between. This CDR3 spans 15 amino acids.

This chain links TRBV28 with TRBJ2-5, with TRBD2 as a possible D gene (6 bases). The length of the CDR3 is 16 residues. Germline CDR1 reads MDHEN; CDR2 reads SYDVKM. The V end lost 10 bases, the J end lost 2 bases, and 23 bases lay between the germline ends. The CDR3, as DNA: TGTGCCACTCAGGAAGCGGGCCGCAGGCTTCAAGAGACCCAGTACTTC. Amino acid sequence: CATQEAGRRLQETQYF.

The V and J genes are TRBV20-1 and TRBJ2-5; 13 bases map to TRBD2. There are 14 residues in the CDR3. With V trimmed by 6 bases and J by 4 bases, 5 bases remained unmatched. Germline CDR1 is DFQATT and CDR2 is SNEGSKA (reference sequence). The CDR3 loop reads CSARTSGSPETQYF. The CDR3 DNA reads as TGCAGTGCCCGGACTAGCGGGAGCCCAGAGACCCAGTACTTC.

This clonotype was picked up a small number of times. CDR3 residues: CASSLGPESDTQYF. The CDR3 coding sequence is TGCGCCAGCAGCTTGGGGCCAGAATCAGATACGCAGTATTTT. This rearrangement joins TRBV5-1 to TRBJ2-3, with D unresolved. The V gene's germline CDR1 is SGHRS and CDR2 YFSETQ. V was trimmed by 0 bases and J by 4 bases, leaving 9 bases between them. CDR3 size: 14 residues.

The CDR3 DNA follows: TGTGCCACCTTCACGGGTGCGAACACCGGGGAGCTGTTTTTT. Amino acids: CATFTGANTGELFF. This sequence joins TRBV10-3 and TRBJ2-2; no clear D gene. In germline, CDR1 is ENHRY, CDR2 SYGVKD. Between the trimmed V and J ends, which lost 10 bases and 0 bases, there was a span of 12 bases. This CDR3 comprises 14 residues.

The CDR3 DNA is TGCAGCGTTGAAATTTGGGGAAGGGCCTACAAGCAGTACTTC. Amino acid sequence: CSVEIWGRAYKQYF. This chain links TRBV29-1 with TRBJ2-5; D unclear. There are 14 residues in the CDR3. V was pared by 2 bases and J by 11 bases, with 21 bases between. Germline lookup yields CDR1 SQVTM and CDR2 ANQGSEA.

There are a few counts of this clonotype. The chain combines TRBV7-3 with TRBJ2-1, with 9 bases identical to TRBD2. With 6 bases clipped from V and 0 bases from J, the junction kept 3 bases outside the gene matches. The CDR3 extends over 15 amino acids. Germline V gene data show CDR1 as SGHTA and CDR2 as FQGTGA. As DNA, the CDR3 is TGTGCCAGCAGATTTAGCGGGAGCTCCTACAATGAGCAGTTCTTC. Translating it yields CASRFSGSSYNEQFF.

This chain links TRBV10-3 with TRBJ2-1, with 7 nucleotides matching TRBD2. This CDR3 has 14 amino acids. With 2 bases clipped from V and 12 bases from J, the junction kept 10 bases outside the gene matches. Germline loops: CDR1 ENHRY, CDR2 SYGVKD. CDR3 nucleotide sequence: TGTGCCATCAGTGAGCGGGAGGAGGGATCAACGCAGTTCTTC. Encoded protein: CAISEREEGSTQFF.

This clonotype was seen more than once but under ten times. The chain links TRBV7-2 to TRBJ2-7, with 10 bases fitting TRBD2. The V gene end was trimmed by 0 bases and the J gene end by 3 bases; junction bases not matched to a gene: 2. Germline values: CDR1 SGHTA, CDR2 FQGNSA. There are 15 residues in the CDR3. In nucleotides, the CDR3 is TGTGCCAGCAGCTTAGCCGGGACTAGCGTCTACGAGCAGTACTTC. The encoded protein is CASSLAGTSVYEQYF.

The chain uses TRBV5-8 and TRBJ1-2; D ambiguous. The CDR3 loop spans 13 amino acids. The ends were cut back, 2 bases at V and 8 bases at J, with 13 bases in the middle. Looked up from germline, CDR1 is SGHTS and CDR2 is YDEGEE. CDR3 in DNA: TGTGCCAGCAGCTTCGGCCCACGGTGGGGCTACACCTTC. It yields the protein CASSFGPRWGYTF.

The genes are TRBV29-1 and TRBJ2-6, with D uncertain. Germline V gene data show CDR1 as SQVTM and CDR2 as ANQGSEA. The CDR3 has 15 residues. V was cut by 7 bases and J by 0 bases, with 13 bases left in between. The CDR3 sequence is CSALADNSGANVLTF. CDR3 bases: TGCAGCGCATTGGCGGATAACTCTGGGGCCAACGTCCTGACTTTC. Filled out from reference TRBV29-1 and TRBJ2-6, the complete variable domain reads SAVISQKPSRDICQRGTSLTIQCQVDSQVTMMFWYRQQPGQSLTLIATANQGSEATYESGFVIDKFPISRPNLTFSTLTVSNMSPEDSSIYLCSALADNSGANVLTFGAGSRLTVL.

The chain links TRBV18 to TRBJ1-4; TRBD1 aligns across 7 bases. Germline CDR1 is KGHSH and CDR2 is LQKENI. The trim removed 6 bases at V and 8 bases at J, leaving 6 bases unmatched. This CDR3 is 13 amino acids long. The CDR3 reads CASSRDSKEKLFF. DNA of the CDR3: TGTGCCAGCTCCCGGGACAGTAAAGAAAAACTGTTTTTT.

The chain has TRBV18 and TRBJ1-1; 9 bases map to TRBD1. The CDR3 runs 15 residues. CDR1 is KGHSH and CDR2 is LQKENI in the germline V gene. V trimming: 5 bases; J trimming: 1 base; junction bases outside the gene matches: 5. CDR3 loop: CASSAGTGTNTEAFF. In nucleotides, the CDR3 is TGTGCCAGCTCAGCCGGGACAGGGACGAACACTGAAGCTTTCTTT.

The gene calls are TRBV28 and TRBJ2-7; 9 bases agree with TRBD1. After removal of 4 bases from V and 0 bases from J, the junction contained 4 bases not matched to a gene. Germline V gene data show CDR1 as MDHEN and CDR2 as SYDVKM. The CDR3 is made up of 15 amino acids. CDR3 in amino acids: CASSYGTGSSYEQYF. Here the CDR3 DNA reads TGTGCCAGCAGTTACGGGACAGGGAGCTCCTACGAGCAGTACTTC.